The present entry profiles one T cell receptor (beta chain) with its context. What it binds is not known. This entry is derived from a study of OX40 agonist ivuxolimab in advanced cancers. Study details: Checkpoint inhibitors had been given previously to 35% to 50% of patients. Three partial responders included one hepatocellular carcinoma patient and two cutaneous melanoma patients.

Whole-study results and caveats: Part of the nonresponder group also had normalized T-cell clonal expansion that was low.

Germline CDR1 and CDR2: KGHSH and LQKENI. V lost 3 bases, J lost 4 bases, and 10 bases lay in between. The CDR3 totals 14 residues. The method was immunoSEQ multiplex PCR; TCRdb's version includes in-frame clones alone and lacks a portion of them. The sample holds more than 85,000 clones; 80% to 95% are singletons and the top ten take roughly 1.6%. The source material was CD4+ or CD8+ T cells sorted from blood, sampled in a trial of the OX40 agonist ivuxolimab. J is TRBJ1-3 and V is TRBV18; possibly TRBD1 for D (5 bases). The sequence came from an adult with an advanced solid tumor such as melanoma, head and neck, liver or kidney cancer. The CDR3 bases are TGTGCCAGCTCACCTAGCGGGACCGGAAACACCATATATTTT. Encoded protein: CASSPSGTGNTIYF.